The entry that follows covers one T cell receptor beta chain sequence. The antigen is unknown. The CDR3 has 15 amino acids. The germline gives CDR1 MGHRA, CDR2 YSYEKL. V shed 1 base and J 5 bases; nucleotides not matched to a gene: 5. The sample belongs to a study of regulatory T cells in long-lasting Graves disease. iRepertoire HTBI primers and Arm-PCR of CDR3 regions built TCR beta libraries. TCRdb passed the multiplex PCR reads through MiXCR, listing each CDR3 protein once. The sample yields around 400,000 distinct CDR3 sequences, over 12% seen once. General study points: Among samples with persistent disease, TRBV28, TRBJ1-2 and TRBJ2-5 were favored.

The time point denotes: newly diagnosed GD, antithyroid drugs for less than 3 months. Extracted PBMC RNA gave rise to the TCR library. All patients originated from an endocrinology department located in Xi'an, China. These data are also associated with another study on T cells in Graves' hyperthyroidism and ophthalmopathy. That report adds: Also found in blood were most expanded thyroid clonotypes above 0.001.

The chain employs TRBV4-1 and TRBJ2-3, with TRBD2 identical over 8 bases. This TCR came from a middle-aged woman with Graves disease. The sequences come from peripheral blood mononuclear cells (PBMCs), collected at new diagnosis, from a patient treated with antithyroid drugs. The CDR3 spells CASSQAGLALDTQYF. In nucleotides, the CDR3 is TGCGCCAGCAGCCAAGCCGGACTAGCTTTAGATACGCAGTATTTT.